The T cell receptor (beta chain) described here comes from a study of T cell responses to AZD1222 COVID-19 vaccine. General observations from the study: Donors were largely white British and mainly female; clonal diversity was possibly underestimated.

To note about this clone: Its antigen is as yet unknown.

Generated by immunoSEQ multiplex PCR, the TCRdb table keeps only in-frame clones and is missing some. The sample has 130,000 to 150,000 clones, approximately 94% seen once; the top ten hold about 1.9%. The TCR was taken from an adult in good health. The sample was peripheral blood, taken on day 0 of AZD1222 vaccination.

CDR3 loop: CASSQDGGQPAFF. The CDR3 bases are TGTGCCAGCAGCCAAGATGGGGGTCAACCAGCTTTCTTT. The chain couples TRBV3-1 (or the pseudogene TRBV3-2) to TRBJ1-1, with D tentatively TRBD1 (5 bases). V gave up 0 bases and J gave up 10 bases, with 12 bases separating them. CDR3 length: 13 amino acids. The germline CDR1 and CDR2 sequences are LGHDT and YNNKEL (reference sequence).